These T cell receptor beta chains were read from a single sample in a study of early T cells in non-severe SARS-CoV-2 infection. A single record per CDR3 protein comes from TCRdb applying MiXCR to the 5' RACE reads. The table shows 70,000 or so distinct CDR3 sequences, with 10% occurring only once. This sample comprised whole blood, obtained at baseline. The receptors here all came from an adult who was a healthcare worker with PCR-confirmed SARS-CoV-2 infection or an uninfected control (not recorded which). Both conserved end residues are part of each CDR3.

CDR3aa: CASSLAGTLTDTQYF
j_gene: TRBJ2-3
v_gene: TRBV5-1
len: 15

CDR3aa: CAISDSPGLATSTDTQYF
j_gene: TRBJ2-3
v_gene: TRBV10-3
len: 18

CDR3aa: CASNELAGVLSTDTQYF
j_gene: TRBJ2-3
v_gene: TRBV6-2/TRBV6-3
len: 17

CDR3aa: CASSFDTAYEQYF
j_gene: TRBJ2-7
v_gene: TRBV5-1
len: 13

CDR3aa: CATSRDLGDFTEAFF
j_gene: TRBJ1-1
v_gene: TRBV15
len: 15

CDR3aa: CATGSSKDFPNTGELFF
j_gene: TRBJ2-2
v_gene: TRBV24-1
len: 17

CDR3aa: CASSFVAGHEAFF
j_gene: TRBJ1-1
v_gene: TRBV12-3/TRBV12-4
len: 13

CDR3aa: CSAGQANQPQHF
j_gene: TRBJ1-5
v_gene: TRBV29-1
len: 12

CDR3aa: CASSQKGGMNTEAFF
j_gene: TRBJ1-1
v_gene: TRBV3-1
len: 15

CDR3aa: CAWSVSDTQYF
j_gene: TRBJ2-3
v_gene: TRBV30
len: 11

CDR3aa: CASSQSRDSYSPLHF
j_gene: TRBJ1-6
v_gene: TRBV5-1
len: 15

CDR3aa: CASSYSGKGGTGELFF
j_gene: TRBJ2-2
v_gene: TRBV6-5
len: 16

CDR3aa: CASSPTGAHNQPQHF
j_gene: TRBJ1-5
v_gene: TRBV7-9
len: 15

CDR3aa: CASSYAGQGADQPQHF
j_gene: TRBJ1-5
v_gene: TRBV6-6
len: 16

CDR3aa: CASSPSSGGLYF
j_gene: TRBJ2-3
v_gene: TRBV12-3/TRBV12-4
len: 12

CDR3aa: CASSVDGDGTYGYTF
j_gene: TRBJ1-2
v_gene: TRBV9
len: 15

CDR3aa: CATLGDRGRTYEQYF
j_gene: TRBJ2-7
v_gene: TRBV6-4
len: 15

CDR3aa: CASSLQGASNEQYF
j_gene: TRBJ2-7
v_gene: TRBV5-1
len: 14

CDR3aa: CASSKTSGAYNEQFF
j_gene: TRBJ2-1
v_gene: TRBV5-1
len: 15

CDR3aa: CASSPGRGDEKLFF
j_gene: TRBJ1-4
v_gene: TRBV3-1
len: 14

CDR3aa: CASSLGGDQPQHF
j_gene: TRBJ1-5
v_gene: TRBV7-9
len: 13

CDR3aa: CASSIRITGSGYTF
j_gene: TRBJ1-2
v_gene: TRBV19
len: 14

CDR3aa: CSAIKLGLDTLYF
j_gene: TRBJ2-3
v_gene: TRBV20-1
len: 13

CDR3aa: CATSDPKKAHPSVTGELFF
j_gene: TRBJ2-2
v_gene: TRBV24-1
len: 19

CDR3aa: CASSYSTPAGAAYEQYF
j_gene: TRBJ2-7
v_gene: TRBV6-5
len: 17

CDR3aa: CASSIGNNQPQHF
j_gene: TRBJ1-5
v_gene: TRBV19
len: 13

CDR3aa: CATLLSGQETQYF
j_gene: TRBJ2-5
v_gene: TRBV7-2
len: 13

CDR3aa: CATRSHRQDNSPLHF
j_gene: TRBJ1-6
v_gene: TRBV15
len: 15

CDR3aa: CSASRDRGTYEQYF
j_gene: TRBJ2-7
v_gene: TRBV20-1
len: 14

CDR3aa: CASSEGTEMNYGYTF
j_gene: TRBJ1-2
v_gene: TRBV9
len: 15

CDR3aa: CANSSGIGELFF
j_gene: TRBJ2-2
v_gene: TRBV7-2
len: 12

CDR3aa: CASSVATGYEQYF
j_gene: TRBJ2-7
v_gene: TRBV9
len: 13

CDR3aa: CASSDRANSPLHF
j_gene: TRBJ1-6
v_gene: TRBV19
len: 13

CDR3aa: CASSFSLQKSYGYTF
j_gene: TRBJ1-2
v_gene: TRBV7-8
len: 15

CDR3aa: CASSGPYNEQFF
j_gene: TRBJ2-1
v_gene: TRBV7-9
len: 12

CDR3aa: CASSFKGTGEPFF
j_gene: TRBJ2-2
v_gene: TRBV7-9
len: 13

CDR3aa: CASSAETGTTDTQYF
j_gene: TRBJ2-3
v_gene: TRBV9
len: 15

CDR3aa: CASSSTGNTDTQYF
j_gene: TRBJ2-3
v_gene: TRBV11-2
len: 14

CDR3aa: CASSYSEGYTEAFF
j_gene: TRBJ1-1
v_gene: TRBV6-5
len: 14

CDR3aa: CASSPEDGFTGELFF
j_gene: TRBJ2-2
v_gene: TRBV7-9
len: 15

CDR3aa: CASSLWGGLTDTQYF
j_gene: TRBJ2-3
v_gene: TRBV6-2/TRBV6-3
len: 15

CDR3aa: CSALEGGNLRVQYF
j_gene: TRBJ2-7
v_gene: TRBV20-1
len: 14

CDR3aa: CASSRDRVNTEAFF
j_gene: TRBJ1-1
v_gene: TRBV12-3/TRBV12-4
len: 14

CDR3aa: CASRSGTEYPYEQYF
j_gene: TRBJ2-7
v_gene: TRBV6-6
len: 15

CDR3aa: CASSRTQGARETQYF
j_gene: TRBJ2-5
v_gene: TRBV4-3
len: 15

CDR3aa: CASSSADRTGELFF
j_gene: TRBJ2-2
v_gene: TRBV7-9
len: 14

CDR3aa: CASSLGPGAYEQYF
j_gene: TRBJ2-7
v_gene: TRBV7-2
len: 14

CDR3aa: CASSPTPYEQYF
j_gene: TRBJ2-7
v_gene: TRBV3-1
len: 12

CDR3aa: CASSLDGNNSPLHF
j_gene: TRBJ1-6
v_gene: TRBV7-9
len: 14

CDR3aa: CASSLAGEADTQYF
j_gene: TRBJ2-3
v_gene: TRBV7-3
len: 14

CDR3aa: CASTWLLADSYEQYF
j_gene: TRBJ2-7
v_gene: TRBV6-1
len: 15